Described below is a single TCR beta chain sequence and its context. Its target is unknown. The data were obtained in a study of T-cell memory formation after mild COVID-19. Study observations and caveats: What remained unconfirmed was the SARS-CoV-2 specificity of second-wave clones peaking on day 37.

From 5'RACE with constant-segment primers came TCR alpha and TCR beta cDNA libraries that carried sample barcodes and UMIs. TCRdb itself ran the 5' RACE reads through MiXCR, one entry per CDR3 protein. In the table there are hundreds of thousands of distinct CDR3 sequences, roughly 20% of which are singletons. This sequence originates from a man younger than 35 who had mild COVID-19 (a few samples of this study predate the infection). Cell type and time point are not known. The source material was PBMCs or a T cell subset sorted from them (not recorded which).

CDR3 DNA: TGCGCCAGCAGCTTGCACAAACAAGAGACCCAGTACTTC. Translation: CASSLHKQETQYF. V and J are TRBV5-1 and TRBJ2-5; D is unresolved. Germline-derived CDR1 and CDR2 are SGHRS and YFSETQ. Deletions cut 1 base from V and 2 bases from J, with 6 bases between. The length of the CDR3 is 13 residues.